Listed here is a single TCR beta chain. Its antigen remains unidentified. Sequence at one end of the junction differs from germline and may be a read error. The data originate from a study of radiotherapy plus CTLA-4 blockade in lung cancer. General study results and limits: Peripheral blood showed expansion of tumor-derived TCR clones after radiotherapy and ipilimumab.

Those with chemo-refractory metastatic non-small-cell lung cancer were treated with focal radiation combined with CTLA-4 blockade using ipilimumab. The repertoire was sequenced with immunoSEQ multiplex PCR; TCRdb's copy has only in-frame clones and lacks some. Of roughly 93,000 clones listed, approximately 78% were seen once; the top ten hold 3% to 4%. Material: peripheral blood, obtained from a patient treated with radiotherapy plus ipilimumab. This receptor was obtained from a human donor with non-small cell lung cancer who had a partial response to radiotherapy plus ipilimumab.

The CDR3 loop reads CASSLVPGRHRGAVF. The DNA of the CDR3 is TGTGCCAGCAGCTTAGTACCTGGGAGACACCGGGGAGCTGTTTTT. V is TRBV11-3 and J is TRBJ2-2; tentatively, D is TRBD2 (5 bases). Germline V gene data show CDR1 as SGHNT and CDR2 as YENEEA. This CDR3 has 15 residues.